These 10 T cell receptor beta chains were sequenced from one sample in a study of T cells in localized non-small cell lung cancer. Produced via immunoSEQ multiplex PCR; TCRdb's table is partial and in-frame only. The sample lists approximately 2,000 clones, approximately 25% occurring once. The sequencing here drew on normal lung tissue next to the tumor, taken before any cancer treatment. These receptors were taken from a female donor of 60 years or more with stage II lung adenocarcinoma.

This clone was detected only a few times. V usage is TRBV5-1 and J usage is TRBJ2-7; 8 bases match TRBD1. The germline V gene encodes CDR1 SGHRS and CDR2 YFSETQ. The J segment lost 2 bases and the V segment lost 4 bases, leaving 8 bases of the junction unmatched. CDR3 size: 15 residues. The CDR3 spells CASSLEPGQAYEQYF. CDR3 DNA: TGCGCCAGCAGCCTGGAGCCGGGACAGGCCTACGAGCAGTACTTC. Together with reference TRBV5-1 and TRBJ2-7, the CDR3 gives the full variable domain: KAGVTQTPRYLIKTRGQQVTLSCSPISGHRSVSWYQQTPGQGLQFLFEYFSETQRNKGNFPGRFSGRQFSNSRSEMNVSTLELGDSALYLCASSLEPGQAYEQYFGPGTRLTVT.

The chain is built from TRBV28 and TRBJ2-3; D possibly corresponds to TRBD2 (6 bases). Between the trimmed V and J ends, which lost 7 bases and 2 bases, there was a span of 13 bases. The germline CDR1 and CDR2 sequences are MDHEN and SYDVKM. The CDR3 runs to 14 residues. As DNA, the CDR3 is TGTGCCAGCAACGGAGGGTCCTTCACAGATACGCAGTATTTT. Protein: CASNGGSFTDTQYF.

The rearrangement uses TRBV19 and TRBJ1-2, with D uncertain. Germline CDR1 reads LNHDA; CDR2 reads SQIVND (reference sequence). V was shortened by 3 bases and J by 4 bases, with 9 bases between the two germline ends. The CDR3 sequence is 13 residues long. Written as DNA, the CDR3 is TGTGCCAGTAGTATCCCCCGGACCTATGGCTACACCTTC. Protein product: CASSIPRTYGYTF.

Relative to its sample, this clone is medium-sized. V gene TRBV9 combines with J gene TRBJ2-3; unclear D gene. Germline CDR1 reads SGDLS; CDR2 reads YYNGEE. The CDR3 has 14 amino acids. The V end was cut by 0 bases, the J end by 4 bases, with 9 bases between. The CDR3 here is CASSVEPLSDTQYF. In DNA form, the CDR3 reads TGTGCCAGCAGCGTAGAACCGCTTTCAGATACGCAGTATTTT.

This clone ranks as medium-sized (0.01 to 0.1%). V is TRBV11-3 and J is TRBJ1-1; TRBD1 matches at 9 bases. The J segment lost 1 base and the V segment lost 6 bases, leaving 3 bases of the junction unmatched. Germline V gene sequence: CDR1 SGHNT, CDR2 YENEEA. The CDR3 length is 14 residues. The CDR3 region has the DNA TGTGCCAGCAGTCAGGACAGGGGGAACACTGAAGCTTTCTTT. Its translation is CASSQDRGNTEAFF.

In its sample, this clone was seen a few times. The J gene is TRBJ2-7, the V gene TRBV5-1; 10 nucleotides match TRBD2. J was trimmed by 2 bases and V by 6 bases; bases with no gene match: 8. This CDR3 is built from 15 residues. Germline-derived CDR1 and CDR2 are SGHRS and YFSETQ. The CDR3 DNA is TGCGCCAGCATGCTAGCGGGGGCCGCGACCTACGAGCAGTACTTC. As protein: CASMLAGAATYEQYF.

The V gene is TRBV28, the J gene TRBJ2-7, with D possibly called TRBD1 or TRBD2 (5 bases each). CDR1 is MDHEN and CDR2 is SYDVKM in the germline V gene. The CDR3 consists of 12 residues. The germline V and J ends were trimmed by 5 bases and 11 bases, with 16 bases remaining between them. The CDR3 nucleotides are TGTGCCAGCAGTCCGCCGAGGGGTGGGGAGTACTTC. As protein: CASSPPRGGEYF.

A word on this clone: Germline is not matched at one junction end, which may reflect a read error. The V gene is TRBV19, the J gene TRBJ2-7, with TRBD1 matching over 8 bases. The CDR3 is 13 amino acids. The germline CDR1 and CDR2 sequences are LNHDA and SQIVND (reference sequence). In nucleotides, the CDR3 is TGTGCCAGTAGCGCACAAACATGGACAGGGAAGAACTTC. Translating it yields CASSAQTWTGKNF.

This chain joins TRBV29-1 and TRBJ2-1; 7 nucleotides align to TRBD1. The germline V gene encodes CDR1 SQVTM and CDR2 ANQGSEA. CDR3 length: 14 amino acids. V trimming: 3 bases; J trimming: 6 bases; junction bases outside the gene matches: 8. The CDR3 loop reads CSVDGQERVNEQFF. The CDR3 DNA is TGCAGCGTTGACGGACAGGAGAGAGTCAATGAGCAGTTCTTC.

The table lists this clone with a few counts. The V call is TRBV11-3, the J call TRBJ2-7; 7 bases match TRBD1. Germline V gene lookup returns CDR1 SGHNT and CDR2 YENEEA. The V and J ends lost 3 bases and 2 bases, in that order; junction bases with no gene match: 10. The CDR3 sequence is 16 residues long. The CDR3 sequence is CASSLAGTVTAYEQYF. The CDR3 DNA reads TGTGCCAGCAGCTTGGCCGGGACAGTTACCGCCTACGAGCAGTACTTC.